A selection of T cell receptor beta chains follows, all from one sample in a study of T cell changes during pregnancy in multiple sclerosis. The repertoire was sequenced with immunoSEQ multiplex PCR; TCRdb's copy has only in-frame clones and lacks some. Of over 100,000 clones in the sample, 80% to 95% were seen once. Sequenced here: peripheral blood, sampled in the third trimester of pregnancy. These receptors were collected from a female donor with multiple sclerosis, enrolled in a pregnancy study. CDR3s include the opening cysteine and the closing phenylalanine or tryptophan. Each record gives: J gene, clone size, V gene, D gene, CDR3 protein, CDR3 DNA. D genes are given only for firm matches. Size tells how often a clone was seen (once, few, many) or the class of an expanded clone, and some rows leave it out.

J gene: TRBJ1-1
clone size: .
V gene: TRBV29-1
D gene: .
CDR3 protein: CSVVLGDINTEAFF
CDR3 DNA: TGCAGCGTTGTTCTGGGGGACATCAACACTGAAGCTTTCTTT

J gene: TRBJ1-1
clone size: .
V gene: TRBV27
D gene: .
CDR3 protein: CASNKGMNTEAFF
CDR3 DNA: TGTGCCAGCAATAAGGGGATGAACACTGAAGCTTTCTTT

J gene: TRBJ1-3
clone size: .
V gene: TRBV30
D gene: .
CDR3 protein: CAWTLRGSGNTIYF
CDR3 DNA: TGTGCCTGGACCCTACGGGGATCTGGAAACACCATATATTTT

J gene: TRBJ2-5
clone size: .
V gene: TRBV7-9
D gene: .
CDR3 protein: CASSLLREPQETQYF
CDR3 DNA: TGTGCCAGCAGCTTGCTCCGGGAGCCACAAGAGACCCAGTACTTC

J gene: TRBJ1-3
clone size: .
V gene: TRBV5-1
D gene: .
CDR3 protein: CASSPGDSASGNTIYF
CDR3 DNA: TGCGCCAGCAGCCCGGGAGACAGTGCCTCTGGAAACACCATATATTTT

J gene: TRBJ2-2
clone size: .
V gene: TRBV10-1
D gene: TRBD1
CDR3 protein: CAGTGGVNTGELFF
CDR3 DNA: TGCGCCGGGACAGGGGGTGTGAACACCGGGGAGCTGTTTTTT

J gene: TRBJ1-1
clone size: .
V gene: TRBV19
D gene: .
CDR3 protein: CASNRQTNTEAFF
CDR3 DNA: TGTGCCAGTAATAGGCAGACTAACACTGAAGCTTTCTTT

J gene: TRBJ1-2
clone size: .
V gene: TRBV28
D gene: .
CDR3 protein: CASSFRASGGYTF
CDR3 DNA: TGTGCCAGCAGTTTCCGGGCCTCGGGGGGCTACACCTTC

J gene: TRBJ2-7
clone size: .
V gene: TRBV11-2
D gene: .
CDR3 protein: CASSLSVRSGKVLYEQYF
CDR3 DNA: TGTGCCAGCAGCTTATCGGTGAGGTCGGGAAAAGTTTTGTACGAGCAGTACTTC

J gene: TRBJ1-5
clone size: .
V gene: TRBV5-4
D gene: .
CDR3 protein: CASSPEGRQPQHF
CDR3 DNA: TGTGCCAGCAGCCCGGAGGGTCGCCAGCCCCAGCATTTT

J gene: TRBJ1-3
clone size: .
V gene: TRBV6-4
D gene: .
CDR3 protein: CASSETEGNTIYF
CDR3 DNA: TGTGCCAGCAGTGAAACAGAGGGAAACACCATATATTTT

J gene: TRBJ2-1
clone size: .
V gene: TRBV7-3
D gene: TRBD2
CDR3 protein: CASSFAGGLSYNEQFF
CDR3 DNA: TGTGCCAGCAGCTTTGCGGGAGGCCTCTCCTACAATGAGCAGTTCTTC

J gene: TRBJ1-5
clone size: .
V gene: TRBV27
D gene: .
CDR3 protein: CASSLFPPLQALSHYSNQPQHF
CDR3 DNA: TGTGCCAGCAGTTTATTCCCCCCTCTACAGGCATTGAGCCATTATAGCAATCAGCCCCAGCATTTT

J gene: TRBJ2-1
clone size: .
V gene: TRBV14
D gene: .
CDR3 protein: CASSHGQGYGEQFF
CDR3 DNA: TGTGCCAGCAGCCACGGGCAGGGGTACGGTGAGCAGTTCTTC

J gene: TRBJ2-4
clone size: .
V gene: TRBV10-1
D gene: TRBD2
CDR3 protein: CASSRLAPGAKNIQYF
CDR3 DNA: TGCGCCAGCAGTCGACTAGCCCCCGGTGCCAAAAACATTCAGTACTTC

J gene: TRBJ1-1
clone size: .
V gene: TRBV9
D gene: TRBD1
CDR3 protein: CASSEGGTGGFTEAFF
CDR3 DNA: TGTGCCAGCAGCGAGGGGGGGACAGGGGGCTTCACTGAAGCTTTCTTT

J gene: TRBJ1-2
clone size: .
V gene: TRBV28
D gene: .
CDR3 protein: CASRPLDRLYGYTF
CDR3 DNA: TGTGCCAGCAGACCCCTGGACAGACTTTATGGCTACACCTTC

J gene: TRBJ2-7
clone size: .
V gene: TRBV5-1
D gene: .
CDR3 protein: CASSLASGLANEQYF
CDR3 DNA: TGCGCCAGCAGCTTGGCCAGTGGGCTAGCAAACGAGCAGTACTTC

J gene: TRBJ1-6
clone size: .
V gene: TRBV6-5
D gene: .
CDR3 protein: CASGNRAYNSPLHF
CDR3 DNA: TGTGCCAGCGGTAACAGGGCTTATAATTCACCCCTCCACTTT

J gene: TRBJ2-7
clone size: .
V gene: TRBV10-2
D gene: TRBD1
CDR3 protein: CASSLTGARYEQYF
CDR3 DNA: TGCGCCAGCAGTCTGACAGGGGCGCGCTACGAGCAGTACTTC

J gene: TRBJ1-4
clone size: .
V gene: TRBV6-5
D gene: .
CDR3 protein: CASSMQGGKLFF
CDR3 DNA: TGTGCCAGCAGCATGCAGGGTGGAAAACTGTTTTTT

J gene: TRBJ2-3
clone size: .
V gene: TRBV29-1
D gene: TRBD2
CDR3 protein: CSVGIAGGTDTQYF
CDR3 DNA: TGCAGCGTTGGGATAGCGGGGGGCACAGATACGCAGTATTTT

J gene: TRBJ1-1
clone size: .
V gene: TRBV9
D gene: TRBD1
CDR3 protein: CASSPHVGGATEAFF
CDR3 DNA: TGTGCCAGCAGCCCGCACGTAGGGGGCGCCACTGAAGCTTTCTTT

J gene: TRBJ2-4
clone size: .
V gene: TRBV5-1
D gene: TRBD1
CDR3 protein: CASSWDRSLLALAKNIQYF
CDR3 DNA: TGCGCCAGCAGCTGGGACAGATCCCTACTCGCCTTAGCCAAAAACATTCAGTACTTC

J gene: TRBJ1-6
clone size: .
V gene: TRBV5-6
D gene: TRBD1
CDR3 protein: CASSFIPGQGATPLHF
CDR3 DNA: TGTGCCAGCAGCTTTATCCCGGGACAGGGAGCGACACCCCTCCACTTT

J gene: TRBJ1-2
clone size: .
V gene: TRBV10-3
D gene: .
CDR3 protein: CAISERRDYGYTF
CDR3 DNA: TGTGCCATCAGTGAGCGCAGGGATTATGGCTACACCTTC

J gene: TRBJ1-1
clone size: .
V gene: TRBV6-6
D gene: .
CDR3 protein: CASSLQDRNTEAFF
CDR3 DNA: TGTGCCAGCAGTCTACAAGACAGGAACACTGAAGCTTTCTTT

J gene: TRBJ2-3
clone size: .
V gene: TRBV6-5
D gene: .
CDR3 protein: CASSRGSDTQYF
CDR3 DNA: TGTGCCAGCAGTAGGGGTTCAGATACGCAGTATTTT

J gene: TRBJ1-4
clone size: .
V gene: TRBV15
D gene: TRBD1
CDR3 protein: CATSRTGTGFATNEKLFF
CDR3 DNA: TGTGCCACCAGCAGAACCGGGACAGGCTTTGCAACTAATGAAAAACTGTTTTTT

J gene: TRBJ2-3
clone size: .
V gene: TRBV5-1
D gene: .
CDR3 protein: CASSLTRTSPSRTDTQYF
CDR3 DNA: TGCGCCAGCAGCTTGACCAGAACTAGCCCCTCTCGCACAGATACGCAGTATTTT

J gene: TRBJ1-3
clone size: once
V gene: TRBV7-6
D gene: .
CDR3 protein: CASSLEQGLFGNTIYF
CDR3 DNA: TGTGCCAGCAGCTTAGAGCAGGGACTCTTTGGAAACACCATATATTTT

J gene: TRBJ2-5
clone size: .
V gene: TRBV11-2
D gene: .
CDR3 protein: CASSVSGVAETQYF
CDR3 DNA: TGTGCCAGCAGCGTTAGCGGCGTTGCAGAGACCCAGTACTTC

J gene: TRBJ2-2
clone size: .
V gene: TRBV6-4
D gene: TRBD2
CDR3 protein: CASTRLAGVGELFF
CDR3 DNA: TGTGCCAGCACCCGACTAGCGGGGGTCGGGGAGCTGTTTTTT

J gene: TRBJ2-1
clone size: .
V gene: TRBV5-4
D gene: TRBD2
CDR3 protein: CASSLARREGRNEQFF
CDR3 DNA: TGTGCCAGCAGCCTCGCGCGGCGGGAGGGCCGCAATGAGCAGTTCTTC

J gene: TRBJ2-5
clone size: .
V gene: TRBV10-3
D gene: .
CDR3 protein: CATQASAAQETQYF
CDR3 DNA: TGTGCCACCCAGGCTAGCGCTGCCCAAGAGACCCAGTACTTC

J gene: TRBJ1-3
clone size: once
V gene: TRBV19
D gene: .
CDR3 protein: CASSVQISSGNTIYF
CDR3 DNA: TGTGCCAGTAGTGTACAGATAAGCTCTGGAAACACCATATATTTT

J gene: TRBJ1-1
clone size: .
V gene: TRBV19
D gene: .
CDR3 protein: CASSIRGLEAFF
CDR3 DNA: TGTGCCAGTAGTATAAGGGGTCTTGAAGCTTTCTTT

J gene: TRBJ1-1
clone size: .
V gene: TRBV7-8
D gene: .
CDR3 protein: CASSPGVDTEAFF
CDR3 DNA: TGTGCCAGCAGCCCCGGGGTGGACACTGAAGCTTTCTTT

J gene: TRBJ2-3
clone size: .
V gene: TRBV11-2
D gene: TRBD2
CDR3 protein: CASSLRGGASTDTQYF
CDR3 DNA: TGTGCCAGCAGCTTGCGGGGGGGCGCTAGCACAGATACGCAGTATTTT

J gene: TRBJ2-5
clone size: .
V gene: TRBV2
D gene: TRBD1
CDR3 protein: CASSSYSTGAGETQYF
CDR3 DNA: TGTGCCAGCAGTTCCTACTCGACAGGGGCCGGGGAGACCCAGTACTTC

J gene: TRBJ2-3
clone size: .
V gene: TRBV10-3
D gene: .
CDR3 protein: CAISGVITDTQYF
CDR3 DNA: TGTGCCATCAGTGGCGTAATCACAGATACGCAGTATTTT

J gene: TRBJ2-4
clone size: .
V gene: TRBV27
D gene: TRBD2
CDR3 protein: CASSLGGVKNIQYF
CDR3 DNA: TGTGCCAGCAGTTTGGGGGGGGTGAAAAACATTCAGTACTTC

J gene: TRBJ2-2
clone size: .
V gene: TRBV11-2
D gene: TRBD2
CDR3 protein: CASSLVGSGVNTGELFF
CDR3 DNA: TGTGCCAGCAGCTTAGTGGGTAGCGGGGTTAACACCGGGGAGCTGTTTTTT

J gene: TRBJ2-7
clone size: .
V gene: TRBV28
D gene: TRBD1
CDR3 protein: CASSRVGDRLLTYEQYF
CDR3 DNA: TGTGCCAGCTCCCGGGTGGGGGACAGACTTTTAACCTACGAGCAGTACTTC